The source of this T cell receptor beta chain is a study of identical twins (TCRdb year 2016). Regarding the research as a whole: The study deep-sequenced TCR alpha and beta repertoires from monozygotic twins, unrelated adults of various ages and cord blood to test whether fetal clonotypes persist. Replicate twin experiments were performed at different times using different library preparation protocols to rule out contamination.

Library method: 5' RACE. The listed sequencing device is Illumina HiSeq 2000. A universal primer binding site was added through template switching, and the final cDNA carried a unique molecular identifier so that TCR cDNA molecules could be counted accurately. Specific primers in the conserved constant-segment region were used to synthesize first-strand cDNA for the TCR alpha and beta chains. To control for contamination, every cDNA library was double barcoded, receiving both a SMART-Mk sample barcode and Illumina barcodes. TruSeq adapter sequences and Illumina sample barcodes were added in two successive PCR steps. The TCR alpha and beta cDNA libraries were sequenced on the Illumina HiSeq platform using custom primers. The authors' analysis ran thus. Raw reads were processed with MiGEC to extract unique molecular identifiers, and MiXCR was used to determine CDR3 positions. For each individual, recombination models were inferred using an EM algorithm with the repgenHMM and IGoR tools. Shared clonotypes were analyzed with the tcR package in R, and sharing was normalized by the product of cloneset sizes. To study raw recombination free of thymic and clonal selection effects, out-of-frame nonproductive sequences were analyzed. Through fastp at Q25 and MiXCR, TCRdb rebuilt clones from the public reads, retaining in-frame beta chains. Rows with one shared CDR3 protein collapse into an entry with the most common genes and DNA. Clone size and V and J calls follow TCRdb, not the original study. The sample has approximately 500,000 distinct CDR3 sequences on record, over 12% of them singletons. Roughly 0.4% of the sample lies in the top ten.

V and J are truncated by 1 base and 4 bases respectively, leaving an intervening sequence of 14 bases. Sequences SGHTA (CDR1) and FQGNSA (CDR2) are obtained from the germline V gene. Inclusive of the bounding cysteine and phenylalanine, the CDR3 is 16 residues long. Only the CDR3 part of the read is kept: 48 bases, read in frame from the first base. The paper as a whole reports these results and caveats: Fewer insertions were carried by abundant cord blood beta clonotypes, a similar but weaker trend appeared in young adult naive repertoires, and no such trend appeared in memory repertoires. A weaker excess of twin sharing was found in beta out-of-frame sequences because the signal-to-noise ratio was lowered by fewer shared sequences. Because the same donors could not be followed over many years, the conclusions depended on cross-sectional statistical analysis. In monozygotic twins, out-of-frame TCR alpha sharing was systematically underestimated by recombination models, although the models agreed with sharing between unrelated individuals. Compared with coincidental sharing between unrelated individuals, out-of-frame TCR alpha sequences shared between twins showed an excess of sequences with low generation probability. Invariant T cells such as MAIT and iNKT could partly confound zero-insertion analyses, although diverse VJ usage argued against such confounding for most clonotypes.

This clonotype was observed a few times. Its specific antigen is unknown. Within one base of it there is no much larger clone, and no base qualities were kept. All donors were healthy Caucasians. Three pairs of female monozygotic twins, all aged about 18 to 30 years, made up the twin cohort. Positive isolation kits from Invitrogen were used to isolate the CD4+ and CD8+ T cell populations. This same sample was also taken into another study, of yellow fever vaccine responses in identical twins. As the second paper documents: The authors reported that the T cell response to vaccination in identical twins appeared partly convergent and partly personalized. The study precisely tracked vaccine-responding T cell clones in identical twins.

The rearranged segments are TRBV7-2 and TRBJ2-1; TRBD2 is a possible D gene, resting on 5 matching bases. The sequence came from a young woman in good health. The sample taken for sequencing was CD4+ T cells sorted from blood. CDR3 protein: CASSLEASSHYNEQFF. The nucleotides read TGTGCCAGCAGCTTAGAGGCTAGCTCCCATTACAATGAGCAGTTCTTC. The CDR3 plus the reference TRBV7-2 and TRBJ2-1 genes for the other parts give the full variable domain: GAGVSQSPSNKVTEKGKDVELRCDPISGHTALYWYRQSLGQGLEFLIYFQGNSAPDKSGLPSDRFSAERTGGSVSTLTIQRTQQEDSAVYLCASSLEASSHYNEQFFGPGTRLTVL.